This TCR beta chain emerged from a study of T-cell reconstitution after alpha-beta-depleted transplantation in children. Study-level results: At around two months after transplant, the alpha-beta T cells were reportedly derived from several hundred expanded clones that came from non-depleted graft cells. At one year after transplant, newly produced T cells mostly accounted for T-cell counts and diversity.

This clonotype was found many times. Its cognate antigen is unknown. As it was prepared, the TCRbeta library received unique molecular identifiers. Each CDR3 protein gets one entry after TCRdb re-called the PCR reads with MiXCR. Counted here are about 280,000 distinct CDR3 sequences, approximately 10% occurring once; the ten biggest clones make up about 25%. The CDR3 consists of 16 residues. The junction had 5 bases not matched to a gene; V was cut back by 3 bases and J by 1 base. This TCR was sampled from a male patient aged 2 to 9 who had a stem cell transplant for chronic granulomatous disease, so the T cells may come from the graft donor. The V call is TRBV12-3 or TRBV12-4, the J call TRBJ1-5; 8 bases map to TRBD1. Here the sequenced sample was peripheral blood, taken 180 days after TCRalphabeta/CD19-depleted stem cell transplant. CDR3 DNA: TGTGCCAGCAGTTTGCCAGGGGGCGGGAGCAATCAGCCCCAGCATTTT. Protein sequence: CASSLPGGGSNQPQHF.